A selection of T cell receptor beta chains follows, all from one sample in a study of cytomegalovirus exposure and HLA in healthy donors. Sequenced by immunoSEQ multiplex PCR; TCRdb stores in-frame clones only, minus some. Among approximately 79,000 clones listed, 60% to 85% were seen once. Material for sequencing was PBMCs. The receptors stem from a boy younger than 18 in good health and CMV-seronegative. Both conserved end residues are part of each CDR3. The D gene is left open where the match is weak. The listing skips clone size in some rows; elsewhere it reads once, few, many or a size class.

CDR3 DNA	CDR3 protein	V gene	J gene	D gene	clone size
TGTGCCAGCAGTTTTCTAGTCGCGGGGATCGGGGAGCTGTTTTTT	CASSFLVAGIGELFF	TRBV28	TRBJ2-2	-	-
TGTGCCAGCAGCTTAGCGGGGGACTCCGCCTACGAGCAGTACTTC	CASSLAGDSAYEQYF	TRBV7-2	TRBJ2-7	-	-
TGTGCCAGCAGTGAGGAGGGGGCTCCTTCCTACGAGCAGTACTTC	CASSEEGAPSYEQYF	TRBV25-1	TRBJ2-7	-	-
TGTGCCAGCAGAGAGGATGGAGCAGTCTCCTACGAGCAGTACTTC	CASREDGAVSYEQYF	TRBV25-1	TRBJ2-7	-	-
TGTGCCAGCACCCATGAACAGGGGGTTAGGCAGCCCCAGCATTTT	CASTHEQGVRQPQHF	TRBV28	TRBJ1-5	TRBD1	many
TGTGCCAGCAGCGAACAGGGGTTTGAGCAGTTCTTC	CASSEQGFEQFF	TRBV2	TRBJ2-1	TRBD1	few
TGTGCCAGCAGTCCCGGACATAGGGTACAGGGGTACTTC	CASSPGHRVQGYF	TRBV27	TRBJ2-5	-	-
TGTGCCAGCGTAGACAGGGATGCCGGGGAGCTGTTTTTT	CASVDRDAGELFF	TRBV6-6	TRBJ2-2	TRBD1	-
TGTGCCAGCAGCGTCACGCCGGGACAGCCCTACGAGCAGTACTTC	CASSVTPGQPYEQYF	TRBV7-2	TRBJ2-7	TRBD1	-
TGTGCCAGCAGCCCTACCGCGGACTATGGCTACACCTTC	CASSPTADYGYTF	TRBV7-9	TRBJ1-2	-	-
TGTGCCAGCAGCTCGCCGGGACTAGCGGGAGAGCAGTTCTTC	CASSSPGLAGEQFF	TRBV7-9	TRBJ2-1	TRBD2	-
TGTGCCAGTAGCGCAGGGTCTCTCTACGAGCAGTACTTC	CASSAGSLYEQYF	TRBV19	TRBJ2-7	-	-
TGTGCCAGCAGCCTTGAGGGGGACGAAAAACTGTTTTTT	CASSLEGDEKLFF	TRBV4-2	TRBJ1-4	-	-
TGTGCCATTCACGAGGGAGGAGTAACAGGGGTCGATGGCTACACCTTC	CAIHEGGVTGVDGYTF	TRBV28	TRBJ1-2	TRBD1	-
TGTGCCAGTAGTATAGGGCTCTCCGAGCAGTACTTC	CASSIGLSEQYF	TRBV19	TRBJ2-7	-	once
TGTGCCAGCAGCTTAGGATCGCAGGGTTGGGGTTCACCCCTCCACTTT	CASSLGSQGWGSPLHF	TRBV7-8	TRBJ1-6	-	-
TGTGCCAGCAGTTACGGGACTAGCGGAACCTACGAGCAGTACTTC	CASSYGTSGTYEQYF	TRBV6-5	TRBJ2-7	TRBD2	few
TGTGCCAGCAGCGTGCCAGGGGGCGCTTGGGTCGAGACTGAAGCTTTCTTT	CASSVPGGAWVETEAFF	TRBV5-6	TRBJ1-1	TRBD1	-
TGTGCCAGCAGCCCTACGACTAGCGTCCGCACCGGGGAGCTGTTTTTT	CASSPTTSVRTGELFF	TRBV7-2	TRBJ2-2	TRBD2	-
TGTGCCAGCAGCTCGAGGGTGGCTGATGGCTACACCTTC	CASSSRVADGYTF	TRBV9	TRBJ1-2	-	once
TGTGCCAGCAGTTATCTAGCGGGGGATCCTGAGCAGTTCTTC	CASSYLAGDPEQFF	TRBV6-5	TRBJ2-1	TRBD2	-
TGTGCCAGCAGCGATCGGGAGGGCGGGGGATACAATGAGCAGTTCTTC	CASSDREGGGYNEQFF	TRBV9	TRBJ2-1	TRBD2	-
TGCGCCAGCAGCTTGGCCCGGTTCACCGGGGAGCTGTTTTTT	CASSLARFTGELFF	TRBV5-1	TRBJ2-2	-	-
TGTGCCAGCAGCTCCCGGGACAGGGGTAACACTGAAGCTTTCTTT	CASSSRDRGNTEAFF	TRBV7-9	TRBJ1-1	TRBD1	-
TGCGCCAGCAGCCAGCCCGGGATAACTTACAATGAGCAGTTCTTC	CASSQPGITYNEQFF	TRBV4-1	TRBJ2-1	-	-
TGTGCCACCAGCAGACGACTAGCGGGTACAGAGACCCAGTACTTC	CATSRRLAGTETQYF	TRBV15	TRBJ2-5	TRBD2	-
TGTGCCAGCACCCCGGGCCAGCGGGCCTACGAGCAGTACTTC	CASTPGQRAYEQYF	TRBV28	TRBJ2-7	-	-
TGTGCCAGCAGTGACGGGACAGGGCCAAATTCACCCCTCCACTTT	CASSDGTGPNSPLHF	TRBV6-4	TRBJ1-6	TRBD1	few
TGCGCCAGCAGCTTGTCAATAGCGGGGGCGGATACGCAGTATTTT	CASSLSIAGADTQYF	TRBV5-1	TRBJ2-3	TRBD2	-
TGCGCCAGCAGCCAACTGGACAACCTGAGTTATGGCTACACCTTC	CASSQLDNLSYGYTF	TRBV4-1	TRBJ1-2	-	-
TGCGCCAGCAGCCAAGATAAACGCGGGAGGGCCACCGAGCAGTACTTC	CASSQDKRGRATEQYF	TRBV4-3	TRBJ2-7	TRBD2	-
TGTGCCAGCAGCCCCTACCGGCTAGCGGGGGGGAACACCGGGGAGCTGTTTTTT	CASSPYRLAGGNTGELFF	TRBV27	TRBJ2-2	TRBD2	-
TGCGCCAGCAGCCAAGACAACGTAGGCCAGGGCTCTGGAAACACCATATATTTT	CASSQDNVGQGSGNTIYF	TRBV4-1	TRBJ1-3	-	-
TGTGCCTGGAGAGGACTAGCGGGAATCGGTGGCTCCTACAATGAGCAGTTCTTC	CAWRGLAGIGGSYNEQFF	TRBV30	TRBJ2-1	TRBD2	-
TGTGCCAGCTCCGCGACAGGGATCCTCGCAGATACGCAGTATTTT	CASSATGILADTQYF	TRBV6-4	TRBJ2-3	TRBD1	-
TGTGCCAGCAGTTTACCCGCAGGCGACTCCTACGAGCAGTACTTC	CASSLPAGDSYEQYF	TRBV28	TRBJ2-7	-	-
TGTGCCAGCAGTTCGCCCGCGGCCTATGGGTCCAATCAGCCCCAGCATTTT	CASSSPAAYGSNQPQHF	TRBV28	TRBJ1-5	-	few
TGTGCCAGCAGCCCCCGCGGGGGGTCTAGCACAGATACGCAGTATTTT	CASSPRGGSSTDTQYF	TRBV7-2	TRBJ2-3	TRBD2	-
TGTGCCAGCAGTTTTCTCGATCTAAACACCGGGGAGCTGTTTTTT	CASSFLDLNTGELFF	TRBV28	TRBJ2-2	-	few
TGTGCCAGCAGTCCGATGCGGGACCCCTACGAGCAGTACTTC	CASSPMRDPYEQYF	TRBV11-2	TRBJ2-7	-	-
TGTGCCAGTAGTCCCGGGGGGCTTGGCTATGGCTACACCTTC	CASSPGGLGYGYTF	TRBV19	TRBJ1-2	-	-
TGTGCCTGGGTAGCGGGGGGGCCTGGCAAAAACATTCAGTACTTC	CAWVAGGPGKNIQYF	TRBV30	TRBJ2-4	TRBD2	-
TGCGCCAGCAGCCAAGGACTAGCGGTATCCTACGAGCAGTACTTC	CASSQGLAVSYEQYF	TRBV4-1	TRBJ2-7	TRBD2	-
TGTGCCAGCACCCTGGGGGACTCCCTCACAGATACGCAGTATTTT	CASTLGDSLTDTQYF	TRBV7-9	TRBJ2-3	-	few
TGTGCCAGCAGCGTAGGCGAAAGCAACTATGGCTACACCTTC	CASSVGESNYGYTF	TRBV9	TRBJ1-2	-	-
TGCAGCGTTGATGGGGGGAGAGGCGAAAAACTGTTTTTT	CSVDGGRGEKLFF	TRBV29-1	TRBJ1-4	-	few
TGCAGCGCCGAGGGTCCCCAGGACGAGCAGTACTTC	CSAEGPQDEQYF	TRBV29-1	TRBJ2-7	-	-
TGTGCCAGCAGCTCCGGAACGGACAGCTACGAGCAGTACTTC	CASSSGTDSYEQYF	TRBV7-9	TRBJ2-7	-	-
TGTGCCAGCAGCTTAGCGGGTGGGGAGTACGAGCAGTACTTC	CASSLAGGEYEQYF	TRBV7-2	TRBJ2-7	-	-
TGCAGCGTCCGGGTGCGAACTGAAGCTTTCTTT	CSVRVRTEAFF	TRBV29-1	TRBJ1-1	-	-
TGTGCCAGCAGCCTTCATCCATCGGAGGGCTACACCTTC	CASSLHPSEGYTF	TRBV7-2	TRBJ1-2	-	-
TGTGCCAGCACTCCGGGACAGGGGGCAGGGGGCTACACCTTC	CASTPGQGAGGYTF	TRBV6-5	TRBJ1-2	TRBD1	few
TGTGCCAGCAGTTGGGGGACAATGAACTATGGCTACACCTTC	CASSWGTMNYGYTF	TRBV6-1	TRBJ1-2	-	-
TGTGCCAGCAGTCTACGGGACTTCACAGATACGCAGTATTTT	CASSLRDFTDTQYF	TRBV28	TRBJ2-3	-	-